This TCR beta chain was captured in a study of beta chain features in type 1 diabetes. Findings and caveats of the study: Naive, central memory and Treg TCRB repertoires seemed to resemble each other more closely in patients than they did in healthy donors. The study notes PCR might favor shorter templates equally in patients and controls.

What was sequenced were expressed TCRB transcripts, since all of the isolated RNA had been reverse transcribed. Generated by immunoSEQ multiplex PCR, the TCRdb table keeps only in-frame clones and is missing some. The sample includes over 100,000 clones, 40% of them seen just once. After removal of 5 bases from V and 5 bases from J, the junction contained 20 bases not matched to a gene. The CDR3 contains 18 residues. CDR1 and CDR2 from the germline V gene are MNHEY and SMNVEV (reference sequence). There are a few counts of this clone. The antigen remains unidentified. The gene calls are TRBV27 and TRBJ2-7; 8 bases are a match to TRBD2. The material sequenced was stem cell memory CD4+ T cells from blood. The sequence came from a woman aged 18-29 years in good health. The CDR3 coding sequence is TGTGCCAGCAGTGCCCGTCCGGCTAGCGGGTGGAGGGCCGACGAGCAGTACTTC. Protein: CASSARPASGWRADEQYF.